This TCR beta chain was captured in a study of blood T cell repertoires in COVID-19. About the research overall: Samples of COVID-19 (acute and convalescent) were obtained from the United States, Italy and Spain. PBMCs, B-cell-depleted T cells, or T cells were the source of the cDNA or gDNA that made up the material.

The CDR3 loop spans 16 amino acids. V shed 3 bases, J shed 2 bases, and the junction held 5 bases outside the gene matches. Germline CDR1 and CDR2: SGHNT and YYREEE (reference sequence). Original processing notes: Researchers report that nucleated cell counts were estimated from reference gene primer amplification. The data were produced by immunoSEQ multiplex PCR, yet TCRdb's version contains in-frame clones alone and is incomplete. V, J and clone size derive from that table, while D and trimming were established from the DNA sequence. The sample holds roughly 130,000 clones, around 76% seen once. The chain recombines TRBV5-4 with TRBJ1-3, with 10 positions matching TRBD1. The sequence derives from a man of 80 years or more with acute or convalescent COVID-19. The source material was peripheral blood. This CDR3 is CASSWDRGITGNTIYF. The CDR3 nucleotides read TGTGCCAGCAGCTGGGACAGGGGAATAACTGGAAACACCATATATTTT.